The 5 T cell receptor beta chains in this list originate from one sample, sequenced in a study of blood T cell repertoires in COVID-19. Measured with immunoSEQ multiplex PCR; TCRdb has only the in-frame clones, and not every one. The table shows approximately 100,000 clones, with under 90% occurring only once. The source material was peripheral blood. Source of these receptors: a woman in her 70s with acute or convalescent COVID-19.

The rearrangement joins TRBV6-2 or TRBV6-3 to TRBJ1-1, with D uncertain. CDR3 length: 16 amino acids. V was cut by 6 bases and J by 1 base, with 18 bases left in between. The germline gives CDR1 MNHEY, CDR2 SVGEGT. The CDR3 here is CASSRPTTTQNTEAFF. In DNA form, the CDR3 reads TGTGCCAGCAGCCGACCGACAACCACCCAGAACACTGAAGCTTTCTTT.

CDR3 amino acids: CASSQRSGGGYETQYF. CDR3 coding DNA: TGTGCCAGCAGCCAACGTAGCGGGGGAGGGTATGAGACCCAGTACTTC. The chain uses TRBV3-1 (or the pseudogene TRBV3-2) and TRBJ2-5, with 9 bases identical to TRBD2. V lost 2 bases and J lost 5; bases outside the gene matches: 9. The CDR3 contains 16 residues. Germline V gene data show CDR1 as LGHDT and CDR2 as YNNKEL (reference sequence).

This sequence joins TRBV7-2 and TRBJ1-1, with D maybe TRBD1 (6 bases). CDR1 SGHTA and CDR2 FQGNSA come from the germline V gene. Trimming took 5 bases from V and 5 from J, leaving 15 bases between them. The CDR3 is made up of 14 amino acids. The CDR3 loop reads CASSARDTKTEAFF. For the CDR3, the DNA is TGTGCCAGCAGCGCCCGGGACACTAAAACTGAAGCTTTCTTT. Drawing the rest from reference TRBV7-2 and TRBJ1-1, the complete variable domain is GAGVSQSPSNKVTEKGKDVELRCDPISGHTALYWYRQSLGQGLEFLIYFQGNSAPDKSGLPSDRFSAERTGGSVSTLTIQRTQQEDSAVYLCASSARDTKTEAFFGQGTRLTVV.

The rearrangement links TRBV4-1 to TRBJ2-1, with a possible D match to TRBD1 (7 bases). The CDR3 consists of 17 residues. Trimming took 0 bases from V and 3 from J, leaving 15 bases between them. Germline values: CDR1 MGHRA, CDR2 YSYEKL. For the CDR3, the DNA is TGCGCCAGCAGCCAAGATTCGGAGGGGGCTAACTACAATGAGCAGTTCTTC. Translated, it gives CASSQDSEGANYNEQFF.

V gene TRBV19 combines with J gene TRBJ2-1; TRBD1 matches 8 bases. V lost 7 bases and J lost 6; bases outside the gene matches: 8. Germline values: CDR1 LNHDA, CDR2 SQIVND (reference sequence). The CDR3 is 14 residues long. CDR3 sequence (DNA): TGTGCCAGTATGAGAGACAGGGGCGGCAATGAGCAGTTCTTC. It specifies CASMRDRGGNEQFF.